These 29 T cell receptor beta chains were all obtained from the same sample, sequenced in a study of blood T cell repertoires in COVID-19. Only in-frame clones appear in the TCRdb table, and some are missing; sequencing was by immunoSEQ multiplex PCR. The sample holds over 95,000 clones, roughly 89% seen once. Source material: peripheral blood. The receptors come from a human donor with acute or convalescent COVID-19. The donor label of this sample is uncertain.

This clone was seen only a few times. The genes are TRBV9 and TRBJ1-5; D may be TRBD1 (6 bases). The V gene lost 5 bases and the J gene lost 5 bases, with 11 bases spanning the gap. CDR3 length: 13 residues. Germline assignment: CDR1 SGDLS and CDR2 YYNGEE. This CDR3 reads CASSLKGDQPQHF. CDR3 DNA: TGTGCCAGCAGTTTAAAGGGGGATCAGCCCCAGCATTTT. The full variable domain, in which reference TRBV9 and TRBJ1-5 provide the parts outside the CDR3, is DSGVTQTPKHLITATGQRVTLRCSPRSGDLSVYWYQQSLDQGLQFLIQYYNGEERAKGNILERFSAQQFPDLHSELNLSSLELGDSALYFCASSLKGDQPQHFGDGTRLSIL.

This chain connects TRBV5-1 to TRBJ1-2; tentatively, D is TRBD1 (6 bases). The CDR3 is made up of 15 amino acids. V shed 4 bases and J shed 4 bases, with 17 bases lying between them. CDR1 SGHRS and CDR2 YFSETQ come from the germline V gene. The CDR3 spells CASSADSYQGYGYTF. The CDR3 DNA reads as TGCGCCAGCAGCGCGGACAGTTATCAAGGCTATGGCTACACCTTC.

The chain links TRBV6-6 to TRBJ1-5; unclear D gene. Germline V lookup: CDR1 MNHNY, CDR2 SVGAGI (reference sequence). The V end was cut by 6 bases, the J end by 3 bases, with 3 bases between. The CDR3 runs 11 residues. The CDR3: CASSHNQPQHF. As DNA, the CDR3 is TGTGCCAGCAGCCACAATCAGCCCCAGCATTTT.

The chain's CDR3 is CASSFSSGSSYNEQFF. The CDR3 DNA follows: TGTGCCAGCAGCTTTTCTTCCGGGAGCTCCTACAATGAGCAGTTCTTC. The chain is built from TRBV7-2 and TRBJ2-1; D possibly corresponds to TRBD2 (6 bases). Germline-derived CDR1 and CDR2 are SGHTA and FQGNSA. The CDR3 length is 16 residues. Trimming left V 3 bases short and J 0 bases short, with 12 bases between.

Only one count was recorded for this clone. This sequence joins TRBV5-6 and TRBJ2-7; no clear D gene. Trimming shortened V by 1 base and J by 3 bases, and 5 bases separated the two germline ends. Germline V gives CDR1 SGHDT, CDR2 YYEEEE. The CDR3 covers 12 residues. CDR3 DNA: TGTGCCAGCAGCTTGCCCAACTACGAGCAGTACTTC. Translated, it gives CASSLPNYEQYF.

The V and J genes are TRBV7-9 and TRBJ2-6, with no clear D. V lost 2 bases and J lost 0, with 5 bases in between. The CDR3 length is 15 residues. In germline, CDR1 is SEHNR, CDR2 FQNEAQ (reference sequence). CDR3 nucleotides: TGTGCCAGCAGCTTACTCAGCTCTGGGGCCAACGTCCTGACTTTC. It specifies CASSLLSSGANVLTF.

The chain combines TRBV7-6 with TRBJ2-2; D unclear. This CDR3 is 15 amino acids long. V was cut by 3 bases and J by 3 bases, with 11 bases left in between. CDR1 is SGHVS, CDR2 FNYEAQ, per germline. The CDR3 is CASSLVLRDTGELFF. Here the CDR3 DNA reads TGTGCCAGCAGCTTGGTACTGCGAGACACCGGGGAGCTGTTTTTT.

This clone appeared a few times. The rearrangement uses TRBV27 and TRBJ1-1, with 8 bases that match TRBD1. This CDR3 contains 14 residues. Germline loops: CDR1 MNHEY, CDR2 SMNVEV (reference sequence). The junction had 6 bases not matched to a gene; V was cut back by 5 bases and J by 4 bases. The CDR3 DNA sequence: TGTGCCAGCAGTACCAGGGGGCTGGTCACTGAAGCTTTCTTT. Protein product: CASSTRGLVTEAFF.

The J gene is TRBJ1-1, the V gene TRBV6-6; 7 bases match TRBD1. V lost 2 bases and J lost 4; bases outside the gene matches: 7. In germline, CDR1 is MNHNY, CDR2 SVGAGI (reference sequence). The CDR3 consists of 15 residues. The CDR3 region is CASSYPNRGGTEAFF. In DNA, the CDR3 is TGTGCCAGCAGTTACCCGAACAGGGGAGGCACTGAAGCTTTCTTT.

This sequence joins TRBV29-1 and TRBJ1-3; D is undetermined. Germline values: CDR1 SQVTM, CDR2 ANQGSEA. The V end was cut by 5 bases, the J end by 0 bases, with 8 bases between. The CDR3 extends over 13 amino acids. CDR3 in amino acids: CSVYQDSGNTIYF. CDR3 DNA sequence: TGCAGCGTTTATCAGGACTCTGGAAACACCATATATTTT.

V gene TRBV4-3 combines with J gene TRBJ1-2; the match to TRBD1 covers 10 bases. J was trimmed by 1 base and V by 1 base; bases with no gene match: 0. Germline V gene lookup returns CDR1 LGHNA and CDR2 YSLEER. This CDR3 spans 15 amino acids. CDR3 sequence (DNA): TGCGCCAGCAGCCAAGGGACAGGGGGTAACTATGGCTACACCTTC. Amino acids: CASSQGTGGNYGYTF.

This rearrangement joins TRBV29-1 to TRBJ2-1, with 10 bases that match TRBD2. The CDR3 loop spans 16 amino acids. With V trimmed by 3 bases and J by 1 base, 6 bases remained unmatched. CDR1 SQVTM and CDR2 ANQGSEA come from the germline V gene. Here the CDR3 DNA reads TGCAGCGTTGATGGAATAGCGGGAGGTTCCTACAATGAGCAGTTCTTC. Translated, it gives CSVDGIAGGSYNEQFF.

The V gene is TRBV13, the J gene TRBJ1-3, with D unclear. The CDR3 is made up of 16 amino acids. Trimming left V 5 bases short and J 4 bases short, with 18 bases between. Per the germline V gene, CDR1 is PRHDT and CDR2 is FYEKMQ (reference sequence). CDR3 region: CASSTLHGGPGNTIYF. The CDR3 coding sequence is TGTGCCAGCAGCACCCTACACGGAGGCCCAGGAAACACCATATATTTT.

This sequence joins TRBV30 and TRBJ2-7; D gene uncertain. The CDR3 extends over 11 amino acids. CDR1 and CDR2 from the germline V gene are GTSNPN and SVGIG (reference sequence). Trimming pared 1 base from V and 5 bases from J, leaving 6 bases between. The CDR3 coding sequence is TGTGCCTGGAGTGGCTACCACGAGCAGTACTTC. Its protein product is CAWSGYHEQYF.

V and J are TRBV18 and TRBJ1-1, with 11 bases lining up with TRBD1. Trimming at V came to 1 base and at J to 1 base, leaving 2 bases not matched to a gene. The CDR3 consists of 16 residues. Germline CDR1 and CDR2: KGHSH and LQKENI. CDR3 in amino acids: CASSPQGTGGNTEAFF. CDR3 in DNA: TGTGCCAGCTCACCACAAGGGACAGGGGGGAACACTGAAGCTTTCTTT.

CDR3 sequence reads: CASSSGLAGGIAKNIQYF. CDR3 bases: TGTGCCAGCAGCTCAGGACTAGCGGGAGGAATCGCCAAAAACATTCAGTACTTC. The rearrangement links TRBV6-2 or TRBV6-3 to TRBJ2-4, with 14 bases identical to TRBD2. The CDR3 has 18 amino acids. With 6 bases clipped from V and 1 base from J, the junction kept 8 bases outside the gene matches. The germline gives CDR1 MNHEY, CDR2 SVGEGT.

The chain is built from TRBV7-9 and TRBJ1-5, with D unclear. The V end was cut by 4 bases, the J end by 9 bases, with 7 bases between. Germline values: CDR1 SEHNR, CDR2 FQNEAQ (reference sequence). The CDR3 is made up of 11 amino acids. The CDR3 DNA reads TGTGCCAGCAGCTCCGCCGGGCCCCAGCATTTT. Translated: CASSSAGPQHF.

The CDR3 DNA follows: TGTGCCAGCAGCGCTAGCTCCTATAATTCACCCCTCCACTTT. Protein sequence: CASSASSYNSPLHF. J is TRBJ1-6 and V is TRBV6-5; no clear D. Deletions cut 6 bases from V and 0 bases from J, with 6 bases between. Germline CDR1 MNHEY, CDR2 SVGAGI. CDR3 length equals 14 residues.

The CDR3 region is CASSLAGTDGYTF. The CDR3 DNA follows: TGTGCCAGCAGCTTAGCGGGGACAGATGGCTACACCTTC. This chain joins TRBV7-9 and TRBJ1-2; 7 positions agree with TRBD1. With 0 bases clipped from V and 6 bases from J, the junction kept 1 base outside the gene matches. This CDR3 is 13 amino acids long. Germline V lookup: CDR1 SEHNR, CDR2 FQNEAQ (reference sequence).

This sequence joins TRBV7-6 and TRBJ2-7; 7 bases are shared with TRBD2. The CDR3 loop spans 17 amino acids. V lost 4 bases, J lost 3 bases, and 15 bases stayed unmatched. Germline lookup yields CDR1 SGHVS and CDR2 FNYEAQ. CDR3 in DNA: TGTGCCAGCAGCTCGGGAGTCGTGGCGGGAGCCCTCTACGAGCAGTACTTC. Translating it yields CASSSGVVAGALYEQYF.

The chain joins TRBV9 to TRBJ2-1, with D perhaps matching TRBD2 (6 bases). Looked up from germline, CDR1 is SGDLS and CDR2 is YYNGEE. This CDR3 spans 17 amino acids. Trimming cost V 0 bases and J 0 bases, with 13 bases left between them. The CDR3: CASSVGVGGPSYNEQFF. The DNA of the CDR3 is TGTGCCAGCAGCGTAGGGGTGGGGGGTCCCTCCTACAATGAGCAGTTCTTC. The whole variable domain, filled in from reference TRBV9 and TRBJ2-1, reads DSGVTQTPKHLITATGQRVTLRCSPRSGDLSVYWYQQSLDQGLQFLIQYYNGEERAKGNILERFSAQQFPDLHSELNLSSLELGDSALYFCASSVGVGGPSYNEQFFGPGTRLTVL.

As DNA, the CDR3 is TGTGCCAGCAGCACGCGGACAGCCTCCTACGAGCAGTACTTC. Translation: CASSTRTASYEQYF. This chain connects TRBV7-8 to TRBJ2-7, with D possibly being TRBD1 (6 bases). The germline V gene encodes CDR1 SGHVS and CDR2 FQNEAQ. CDR3 length: 14 residues. V was shortened by 5 bases and J by 0 bases, with 11 bases between the two germline ends.

The chain joins TRBV6-1 to TRBJ1-3; D gene unclear. Trimming stripped 4 bases from V and 1 base from J, with 17 bases between. The CDR3 covers 17 residues. The germline V gene has CDR1 MNHNS and CDR2 SASEGT. Written as DNA, the CDR3 is TGTGCCAGCAGTGCCCTTTTAGGCAGAGGATCTGGAAACACCATATATTTT. This translates into CASSALLGRGSGNTIYF.

The gene calls are TRBV3-1 (or the pseudogene TRBV3-2) and TRBJ1-3; the D gene is possibly TRBD1 (5 bases). V lost 2 bases to trimming and J lost 1 base, with 12 bases between them. Germline CDR1 and CDR2: LGHDT and YNNKEL (reference sequence). CDR3 length: 16 residues. CDR3 DNA: TGTGCCAGCAGCCAAAGGGGACTATTTTCTGGAAACACCATATATTTT. Its protein product is CASSQRGLFSGNTIYF.

This clone was found once. The rearrangement uses TRBV25-1 and TRBJ1-6; 8 bases agree with TRBD1. The CDR3 covers 14 residues. Germline V CDR1 and CDR2: MGHDK, SYGVNS. Unmatched junction bases numbered 7, after V lost 6 bases and J lost 9 bases. This chain's CDR3 is CASSSTGVTSPLHF. CDR3 nucleotides: TGTGCCAGCAGCTCGACAGGGGTAACTTCACCCCTCCACTTT. The whole variable domain, filled in from reference TRBV25-1 and TRBJ1-6, reads EADIYQTPRYLVIGTGKKITLECSQTMGHDKMYWYQQDPGMELHLIHYSYGVNSTEKGDLSSESTVSRIRTEHFPLTLESARPSHTSQYLCASSSTGVTSPLHFGNGTRLTVT.

V usage is TRBV28 and J usage is TRBJ1-4, with D possibly TRBD1 on 5 matching bases. Looked up from germline, CDR1 is MDHEN and CDR2 is SYDVKM. V was clipped by 8 bases and J by 3 bases, with 10 bases between them. This CDR3 contains 13 residues. The CDR3 coding sequence is TGTGCCAGCGATGGGGGGGCTAATGAAAAACTGTTTTTT. Translated: CASDGGANEKLFF.

The V gene is TRBV18, the J gene TRBJ2-1; D ambiguous. The ends were cut back, 0 bases at V and 5 bases at J, with 8 bases in the middle. Germline CDR1 is KGHSH and CDR2 is LQKENI. The CDR3 runs 14 residues. DNA for the CDR3: TGTGCCAGCTCACCACCCCCATTCAACAATGAGCAGTTCTTC. It translates to CASSPPPFNNEQFF.

The chain couples TRBV5-1 to TRBJ1-6; D gene ambiguous. The CDR3 runs to 14 residues. V lost 6 bases to trimming and J lost 8 bases, with 15 bases between them. Per germline, CDR1 SGHRS and CDR2 YFSETQ. CDR3 in DNA: TGCGCCAGCACCCTAGCTGGGGTCGATTCACCCCTCCACTTT. Amino acid sequence: CASTLAGVDSPLHF. The variable domain in full, completed from reference TRBV5-1 and TRBJ1-6, reads KAGVTQTPRYLIKTRGQQVTLSCSPISGHRSVSWYQQTPGQGLQFLFEYFSETQRNKGNFPGRFSGRQFSNSRSEMNVSTLELGDSALYLCASTLAGVDSPLHFGNGTRLTVT.

Comments on this clone: The junction and the germline gene differ at one end; a read error may be behind it. The chain has TRBV18 and TRBJ1-5, with D possibly being TRBD1 (6 bases). CDR3 size: 15 residues. CDR1 and CDR2 from the germline V gene are KGHSH and LQKENI. The CDR3 is CASSTPGVGNQPQHF. The CDR3 region has the DNA TGTGCCAGCTCAACACCAGGGGTAGGGAATCAGCCCCAGCATTTT.